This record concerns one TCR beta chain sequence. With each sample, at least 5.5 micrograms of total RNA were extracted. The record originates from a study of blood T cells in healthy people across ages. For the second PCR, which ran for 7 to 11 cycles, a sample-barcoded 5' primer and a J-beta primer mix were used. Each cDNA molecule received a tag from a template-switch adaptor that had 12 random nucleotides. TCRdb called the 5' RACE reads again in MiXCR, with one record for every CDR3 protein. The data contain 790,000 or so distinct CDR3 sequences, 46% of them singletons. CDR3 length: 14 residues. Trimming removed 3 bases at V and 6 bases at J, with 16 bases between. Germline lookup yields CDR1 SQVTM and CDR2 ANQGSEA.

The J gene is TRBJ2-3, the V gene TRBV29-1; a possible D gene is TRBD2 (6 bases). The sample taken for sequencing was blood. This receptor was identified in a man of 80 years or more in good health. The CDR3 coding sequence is TGCAGCGTTGACCATGGCGGGGATGGGGATACGCAGTATTTT. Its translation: CSVDHGGDGDTQYF.